This TCR beta chain was captured in a study of blood T cell repertoires in COVID-19. Clones were read by immunoSEQ multiplex PCR, and TCRdb kept only the in-frame ones, dropping some. Of around 170,000 clones listed, around 86% are singletons. In germline, CDR1 is SGHRS, CDR2 YFSETQ. The CDR3 spans 15 residues. V was clipped by 4 bases and J by 4 bases, with 18 bases between them. The rearrangement joins TRBV5-1 to TRBJ2-7; D gene unclear. Source material: peripheral blood. This receptor was identified in a woman in her twenties or thirties with active or convalescent COVID-19. CDR3 bases: TGCGCCAGCAGCGCCCAGATTAGCCGAATGTACGAGCAGTACTTC. It codes for CASSAQISRMYEQYF.